This T cell receptor beta chain derives from a study of naive and memory T cell subsets. General study results and limits: TCR transcript changes with activation or differentiation may affect this RNA method.

Losses at the gene ends were 5 bases for V and 7 bases for J; bases not matched to a gene: 11. The CDR3 runs to 16 residues. Germline CDR1 reads SEHNR; CDR2 reads FQNEAQ (reference sequence). This clonotype was found a few times. No antigen is known for it. A UMI-containing oligonucleotide was joined by 3' ligation to the TCR cDNA template. Unsorted total RNA, roughly 1 to 1000 ng, was DNase treated before reverse transcription. Ligated cDNA underwent four rounds of PCR with nested alpha and beta constant region primers and SP2. Alpha and beta constant region primers primed reverse transcription for blood and skin samples. TCRdb itself ran the 5' RACE reads through MiXCR, one entry per CDR3 protein. This sample has roughly 56,000 distinct CDR3 sequences, with roughly 6.7% found just once.

The rearrangement joins TRBV7-9 to TRBJ2-6; 7 nucleotides agree with TRBD1. The TCR sequence derives from a male donor in good health. CDR3 nucleotide sequence: TGTGCCAGCAGCACAGGGGCCAGGGAAGGTGCCAACGTCCTGACTTTC. Protein product: CASSTGAREGANVLTF. Full variable domain (missing parts from reference TRBV7-9 and TRBJ2-6): DTGVSQNPRHKITKRGQNVTFRCDPISEHNRLYWYRQTLGQGPEFLTYFQNEAQLEKSRLLSDRFSAERPKGSFSTLEIQRTEQGDSAMYLCASSTGAREGANVLTFGAGSRLTVL.